The table lists the clone carrying this T cell receptor beta chain with a count of one. The entry originates in a study of blood T cell repertoires in COVID-19. Looking at the study overall: Both acute and convalescent COVID-19 samples were obtained from the United States, Italy and Spain.

Authors' processing steps: Estimated nucleated cell counts came from reference gene primer amplification. Measured with immunoSEQ multiplex PCR; TCRdb has only the in-frame clones, and not every one. For V, J and clone size, that table is used; D and trimming come from the DNA. Altogether 95,000 to 100,000 clones are present, over 80% being singletons, with the ten largest covering approximately 15%. The CDR3 spans 15 residues. Trimming took off 6 bases at V and 0 bases at J, with 12 bases between the two ends. The germline V gene encodes CDR1 MNHEY and CDR2 SVGAGI. This clonotype was sampled from a man in his fifties with acute or convalescent COVID-19. The chain has TRBV6-5 and TRBJ2-4, with TRBD1 as a possible D gene (5 bases). What was sequenced was peripheral blood. The CDR3 DNA reads TGTGCCAGCAGCAAACAGGTCCTAGCCAAAAACATTCAGTACTTC. This sequence encodes CASSKQVLAKNIQYF.